This T cell receptor beta chain emerged from a study of T cell responses to AZD1222 COVID-19 vaccine. General study findings and limits: Rises in breadth and depth of Spike-specific TCRs came after two AZD1222 doses. The sample set comprised mostly white British donors with more females, and clonal diversity was possibly underestimated. There were repertoire samples only from the period after the peak T cell response.

CDR1 SGHAT and CDR2 FQNNGV come from the germline V gene. This CDR3 spans 15 amino acids. Trimming shortened V by 3 bases and J by 5 bases, and 14 bases separated the two germline ends. Only in-frame clones appear in the TCRdb table, and some are missing; sequencing was by immunoSEQ multiplex PCR. The sample shows around 140,000 clones, and under 2.5% sits with its ten largest clones. In the case of this clone: The antigen remains unidentified.

The rearrangement links TRBV11-2 to TRBJ1-5; possibly TRBD1 for D (5 bases). Sequences were obtained from peripheral blood. The receptor was derived from an adult in good health. CDR3 sequence reads: CASSLGPMKDQPQHF. CDR3 DNA: TGTGCCAGCAGCTTGGGGCCCATGAAGGATCAGCCCCAGCATTTT. Based on the CDR3 plus reference TRBV11-2 and TRBJ1-5, the full variable domain is EAGVAQSPRYKIIEKRQSVAFWCNPISGHATLYWYQQILGQGPKLLIQFQNNGVVDDSQLPKDRFSAERLKGVDSTLKIQPAKLEDSAVYLCASSLGPMKDQPQHFGDGTRLSIL.